Sequencing of this T cell receptor (beta chain) was carried out in a study of cytomegalovirus exposure and HLA in healthy donors. Study conclusions and caveats: The TCR clusters that emerged in the first cohort tended, a later analysis found, to co-occur in the 120 or so validation repertoires. It was confirmed in vitro that a few of the CMV-associated chains were specific for CMV antigens. Reports credit the classifier with highly specific, highly sensitive diagnosis of cytomegalovirus status.

Generated by immunoSEQ multiplex PCR, the TCRdb table keeps only in-frame clones and is missing some. The table records about 220,000 clones, about 86% of them present only once. Trimming left V 5 bases short and J 1 base short, with 11 bases between. Germline V gene data show CDR1 as SGHRS and CDR2 as YFSETQ. The CDR3 is made up of 14 amino acids. In regard to this clone: Its antigen is still unknown.

Sequencing was carried out using PBMCs. The sequence was collected from a man aged 18 to 30 in good health and CMV-seronegative. This sequence joins TRBV5-1 and TRBJ2-3; a possible D gene is TRBD2 (6 bases). This CDR3 reads CASSGRLGTDTQYF. The CDR3 bases are TGCGCCAGCAGTGGGAGGTTGGGCACAGATACGCAGTATTTT.